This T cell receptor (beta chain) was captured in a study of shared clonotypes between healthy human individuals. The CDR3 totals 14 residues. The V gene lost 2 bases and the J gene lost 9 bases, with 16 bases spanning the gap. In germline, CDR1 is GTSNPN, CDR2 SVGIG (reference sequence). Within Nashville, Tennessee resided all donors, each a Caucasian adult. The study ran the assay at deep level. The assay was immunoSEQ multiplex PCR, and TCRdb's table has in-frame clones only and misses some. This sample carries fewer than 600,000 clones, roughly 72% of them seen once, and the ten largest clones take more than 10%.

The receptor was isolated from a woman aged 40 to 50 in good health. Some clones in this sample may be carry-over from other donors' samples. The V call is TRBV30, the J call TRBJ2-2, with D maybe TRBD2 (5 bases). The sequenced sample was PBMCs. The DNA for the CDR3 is TGTGCCTGGAGTCCAGGACTCTACAAGTGGGAGCTGTTTTTT. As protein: CAWSPGLYKWELFF.